The present entry profiles one TCR beta chain with its context. Its antigen is unidentified. The CDR3 runs 13 residues. With 3 bases clipped from V and 6 bases from J, the junction kept 2 bases outside the gene matches. The V gene's germline CDR1 is SGHTA and CDR2 FQGNSA. This entry belongs to a study of T cell responses to AZD1222 COVID-19 vaccine. Findings and caveats of the study: Only a handful of AZD1222 recipients, roughly 6 in all, had baseline seropositivity. White British ancestry dominated among donors, who included more females, and clonal diversity was possibly underestimated. There were repertoire samples only from the period after the peak T cell response.

Sequenced by immunoSEQ multiplex PCR; TCRdb stores in-frame clones only, minus some. Here the sample spans 85,000 to 100,000 clones, just over 90% being singletons. The starting material was peripheral blood, obtained on day 0 of AZD1222 vaccination. This chain links TRBV7-2 with TRBJ1-5; 7 positions agree with TRBD1. The receptor was derived from an adult in good health. DNA for the CDR3: TGTGCCAGCAGCTTTCACAGGGGTCAGCCCCAGCATTTT. This codes for CASSFHRGQPQHF.